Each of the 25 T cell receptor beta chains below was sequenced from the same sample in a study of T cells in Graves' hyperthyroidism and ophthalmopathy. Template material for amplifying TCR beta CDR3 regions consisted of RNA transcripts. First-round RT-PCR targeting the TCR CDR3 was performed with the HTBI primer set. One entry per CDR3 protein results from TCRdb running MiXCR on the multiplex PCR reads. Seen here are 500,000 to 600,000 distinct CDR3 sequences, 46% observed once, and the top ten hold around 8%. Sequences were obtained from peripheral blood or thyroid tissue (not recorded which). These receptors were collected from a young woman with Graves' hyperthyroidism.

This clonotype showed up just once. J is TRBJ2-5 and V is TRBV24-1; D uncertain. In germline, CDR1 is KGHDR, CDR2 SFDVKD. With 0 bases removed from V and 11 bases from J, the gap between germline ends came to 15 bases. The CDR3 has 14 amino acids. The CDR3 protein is CATSDLRLDNEQYF. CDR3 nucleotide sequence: TGTGCCACCAGTGATTTGCGGCTAGACAATGAGCAGTACTTC.

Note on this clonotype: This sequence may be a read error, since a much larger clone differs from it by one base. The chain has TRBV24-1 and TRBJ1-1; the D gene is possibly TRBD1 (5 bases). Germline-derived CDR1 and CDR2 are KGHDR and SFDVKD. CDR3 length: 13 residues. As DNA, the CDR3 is TGTGCCAACAGTGGCCCGAGGGGACGGGGAGCTTTCTTT. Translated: CANSGPRGRGAFF.

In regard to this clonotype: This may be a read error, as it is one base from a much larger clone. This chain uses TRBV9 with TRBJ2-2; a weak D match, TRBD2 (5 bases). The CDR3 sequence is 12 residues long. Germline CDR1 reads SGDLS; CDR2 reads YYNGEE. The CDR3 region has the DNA TGTGCCAGCACCGATAGCACCGGGGAGCTGTCTTTT. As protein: CASTDSTGELSF. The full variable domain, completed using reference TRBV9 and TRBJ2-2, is DSGVTQTPKHLITATGQRVTLRCSPRSGDLSVYWYQQSLDQGLQFLIQYYNGEERAKGNILERFSAQQFPDLHSELNLSSLELGDSALYFCASTDSTGELSFGEGSRLTVL.

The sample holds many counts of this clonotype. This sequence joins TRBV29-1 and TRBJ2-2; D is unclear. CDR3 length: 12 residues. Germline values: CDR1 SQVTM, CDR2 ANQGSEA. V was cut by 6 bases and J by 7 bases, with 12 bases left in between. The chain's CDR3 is CSVTTGGGELFF. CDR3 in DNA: TGCAGCGTGACGACTGGCGGCGGGGAGCTGTTTTTT.

DNA for the CDR3: TGTGCCAGCAGTTTACGCGGACCTGGGGGTGAAGCTTTCTTT. Translated, it gives CASSLRGPGGEAFF. This sequence joins TRBV12-3 or TRBV12-4 and TRBJ1-1; a weak D match, TRBD1 (5 bases). The CDR3 spans 14 residues. V lost 2 bases to trimming and J lost 7 bases, with 14 bases between them.

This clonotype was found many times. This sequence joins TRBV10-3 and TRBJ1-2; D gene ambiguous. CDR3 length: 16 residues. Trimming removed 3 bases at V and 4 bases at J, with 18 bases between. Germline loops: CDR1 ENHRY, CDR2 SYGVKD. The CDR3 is CAISDRSRATFYGYTF. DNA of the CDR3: TGTGCCATCAGTGACCGATCTAGGGCGACTTTCTATGGCTACACCTTC.

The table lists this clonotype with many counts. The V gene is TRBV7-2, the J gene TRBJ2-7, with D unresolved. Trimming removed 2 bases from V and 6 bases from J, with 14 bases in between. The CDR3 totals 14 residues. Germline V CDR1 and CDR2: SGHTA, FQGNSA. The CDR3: CASSLFAGSLEQYF. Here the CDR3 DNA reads TGTGCCAGCAGCTTATTTGCCGGATCCCTCGAGCAGTACTTC.

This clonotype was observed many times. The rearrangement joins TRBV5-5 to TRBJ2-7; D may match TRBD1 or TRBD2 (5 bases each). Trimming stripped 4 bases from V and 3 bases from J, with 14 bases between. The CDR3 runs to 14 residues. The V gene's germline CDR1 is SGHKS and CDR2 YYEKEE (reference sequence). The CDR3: CASSPQGEGYEQYF. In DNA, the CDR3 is TGTGCCAGCAGCCCGCAGGGAGAAGGCTACGAGCAGTACTTC.

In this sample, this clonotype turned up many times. CDR3 nucleotides: TGCGCCAGCAGCCACTTACCGGACGGCTACGAGCAGTACTTC. Protein: CASSHLPDGYEQYF. This chain joins TRBV5-1 and TRBJ2-7; D not resolved. V was shortened by 4 bases and J by 3 bases, with 14 bases between the two germline ends. This CDR3 has 14 amino acids. Germline assignment: CDR1 SGHRS and CDR2 YFSETQ.

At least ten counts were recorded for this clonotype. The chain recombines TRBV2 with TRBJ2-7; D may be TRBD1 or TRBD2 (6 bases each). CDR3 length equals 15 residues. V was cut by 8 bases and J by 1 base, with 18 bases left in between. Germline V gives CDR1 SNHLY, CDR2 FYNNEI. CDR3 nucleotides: TGTGCCAGCGGTAAGGGGGGCGGGAATTCCTACGAGCAGTACTTC. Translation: CASGKGGGNSYEQYF.

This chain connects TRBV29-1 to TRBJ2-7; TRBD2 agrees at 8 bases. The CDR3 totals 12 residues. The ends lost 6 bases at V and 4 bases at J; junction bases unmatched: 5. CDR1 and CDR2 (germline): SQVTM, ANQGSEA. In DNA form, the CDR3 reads TGCAGCGTAGAGCCGGGAGGGTACGAGCAGTACTTC. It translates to CSVEPGGYEQYF.

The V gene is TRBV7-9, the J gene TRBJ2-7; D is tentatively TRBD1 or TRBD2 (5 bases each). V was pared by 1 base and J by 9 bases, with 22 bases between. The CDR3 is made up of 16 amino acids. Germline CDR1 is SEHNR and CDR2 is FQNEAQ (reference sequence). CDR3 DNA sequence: TGTGCCAGCAGCTTAGTGAGGGGCAGTCAGGAACTCGGGCAGTACTTC. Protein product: CASSLVRGSQELGQYF.

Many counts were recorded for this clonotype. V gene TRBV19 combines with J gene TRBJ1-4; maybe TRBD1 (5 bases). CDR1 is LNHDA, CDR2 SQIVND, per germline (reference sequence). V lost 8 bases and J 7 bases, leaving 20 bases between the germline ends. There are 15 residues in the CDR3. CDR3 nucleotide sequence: TGTGCCAGTTGTAAAGACAGTCTGGCTGTTGAAAAACTGTTTTTT. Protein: CASCKDSLAVEKLFF.

The CDR3 is CASSTWTGWETQYF. DNA for the CDR3: TGTGCCAGCAGTACGTGGACAGGGTGGGAGACCCAGTACTTC. V usage is TRBV6-5 and J usage is TRBJ2-5; 8 bases agree with TRBD1. The CDR3 sequence is 14 residues long. V was pared by 5 bases and J by 5 bases, with 7 bases of the junction left unmatched. Germline-derived CDR1 and CDR2 are MNHEY and SVGAGI.

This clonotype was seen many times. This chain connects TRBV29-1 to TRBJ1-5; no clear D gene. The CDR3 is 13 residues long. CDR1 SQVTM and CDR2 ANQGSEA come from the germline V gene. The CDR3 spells CSLRQDGNQPQHF. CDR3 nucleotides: TGCAGTTTACGACAAGATGGCAATCAGCCCCAGCATTTT.

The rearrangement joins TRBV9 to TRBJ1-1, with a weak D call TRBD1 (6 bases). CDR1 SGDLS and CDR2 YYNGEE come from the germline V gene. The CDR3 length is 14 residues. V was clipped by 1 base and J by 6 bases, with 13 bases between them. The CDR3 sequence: CASSVREGDAEAFF. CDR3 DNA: TGTGCCAGCAGCGTAAGGGAGGGGGACGCTGAAGCTTTCTTT.

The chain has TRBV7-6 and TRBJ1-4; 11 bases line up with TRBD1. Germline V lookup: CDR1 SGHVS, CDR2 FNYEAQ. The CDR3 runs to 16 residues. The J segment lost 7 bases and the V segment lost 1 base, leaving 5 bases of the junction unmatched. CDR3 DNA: TGTGCCAGCAGCTTAGGCGGACAGGGGGCCGTTGAAAAACTGTTTTTT. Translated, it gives CASSLGGQGAVEKLFF.

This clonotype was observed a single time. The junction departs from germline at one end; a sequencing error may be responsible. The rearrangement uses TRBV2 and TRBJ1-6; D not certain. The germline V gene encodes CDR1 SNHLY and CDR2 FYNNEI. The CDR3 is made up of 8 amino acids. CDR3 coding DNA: TGTGCCAGCAGTGTTAACCGGTTT. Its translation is CASSVNRF.

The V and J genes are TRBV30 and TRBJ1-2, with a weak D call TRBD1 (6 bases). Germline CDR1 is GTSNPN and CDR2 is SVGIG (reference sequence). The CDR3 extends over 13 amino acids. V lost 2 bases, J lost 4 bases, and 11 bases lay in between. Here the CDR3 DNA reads TGTGCCTGGAGTTACGGACAGTTCTATGGCTACACCTTC. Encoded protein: CAWSYGQFYGYTF.

CDR3 bases: TGTGCCAGCAGTTACCTCTCAGCGGGAGGGAACACCGGGGAGCTGTTTTTT. It encodes CASSYLSAGGNTGELFF. The V gene is TRBV6-6, the J gene TRBJ2-2; 9 bases fit TRBD2. J gave up 1 base and V 2 bases, and 5 bases lay outside the gene matches. The CDR3 extends over 17 amino acids. Germline-derived CDR1 and CDR2 are MNHNY and SVGAGI (reference sequence).

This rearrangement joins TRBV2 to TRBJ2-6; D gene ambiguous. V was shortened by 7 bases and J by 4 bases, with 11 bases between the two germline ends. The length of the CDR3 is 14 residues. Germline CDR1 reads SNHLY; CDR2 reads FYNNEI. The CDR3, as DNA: TGTGCCAGCAATAAGTTCACCGGGGCCAACGTCCTGACTTTC. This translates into CASNKFTGANVLTF.

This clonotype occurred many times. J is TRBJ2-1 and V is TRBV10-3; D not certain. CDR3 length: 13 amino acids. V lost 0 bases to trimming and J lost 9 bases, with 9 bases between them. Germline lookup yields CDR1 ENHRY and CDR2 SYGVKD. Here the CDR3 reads CAISESSSPEQFF. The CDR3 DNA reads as TGTGCCATCAGTGAGTCGTCAAGTCCTGAGCAGTTCTTC.

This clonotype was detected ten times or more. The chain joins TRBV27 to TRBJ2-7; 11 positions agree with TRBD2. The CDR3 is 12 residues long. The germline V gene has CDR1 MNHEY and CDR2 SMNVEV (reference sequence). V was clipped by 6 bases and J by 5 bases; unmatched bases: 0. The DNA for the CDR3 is TGTGCCAGCAGGGGACTAGCGGACGAGCAGTACTTC. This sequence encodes CASRGLADEQYF.

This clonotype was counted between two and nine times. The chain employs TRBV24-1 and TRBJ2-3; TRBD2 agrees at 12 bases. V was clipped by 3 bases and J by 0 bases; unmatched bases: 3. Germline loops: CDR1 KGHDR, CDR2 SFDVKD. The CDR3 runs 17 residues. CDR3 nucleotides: TGTGCCACCAGTGATCCTGGACTAGCGGGAAGCACAGATACGCAGTATTTT. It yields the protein CATSDPGLAGSTDTQYF.

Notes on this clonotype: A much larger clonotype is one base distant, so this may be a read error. CDR3 sequence reads: CASGLNRIGIYGHTF. CDR3 nucleotides: TGTGCTAGTGGTTTAAACAGGATCGGGATATATGGCCACACCTTC. The chain uses TRBV12-5 and TRBJ1-2; tentative D call: TRBD1 (5 bases). CDR3 length: 15 residues. The germline V gene encodes CDR1 LGHNT and CDR2 FRNRAP.